The 20 T cell receptor beta chains in this list originate from one sample, sequenced in a study of blood T cells in healthy people across ages. Then a second PCR, running roughly 7 to 11 cycles, was carried out with a sample-barcoded 5' primer and a J-beta primer mix. Via MiXCR, TCRdb re-called the 5' RACE reads, giving one row per CDR3 protein. Of about 1,600,000 distinct CDR3 sequences listed, roughly 45% are singletons. The sequenced sample was blood. The receptor source for this set is a woman aged 18-30 years in good health.

The rearrangement uses TRBV20-1 and TRBJ1-1; D might be TRBD1 (5 bases). This CDR3 contains 12 residues. CDR1 is DFQATT and CDR2 is SNEGSKA in the germline V gene (reference sequence). The ends were cut back, 4 bases at V and 4 bases at J, with 10 bases in the middle. The CDR3 DNA sequence: TGCAGTGCTATCCAGGGAGGCACTGAAGCTTTCTTT. This translates into CSAIQGGTEAFF.

This chain connects TRBV20-1 to TRBJ2-3; 9 bases fit TRBD2. V lost 6 bases, J lost 5 bases, and 6 bases stayed unmatched. Germline CDR1 DFQATT, CDR2 SNEGSKA (reference sequence). CDR3 size: 13 residues. The CDR3 DNA follows: TGCAGTGCCCCGGGACTAGCAAAAGATACGCAGTATTTT. Encoded protein: CSAPGLAKDTQYF.

This clonotype has just a few counts. The chain carries TRBV7-2 and TRBJ1-1; TRBD1 matches 10 bases. Germline CDR1 reads SGHTA; CDR2 reads FQGNSA. This CDR3 is 16 amino acids long. V trimming: 8 bases; J trimming: 4 bases; junction bases outside the gene matches: 13. The CDR3 sequence is CASVKWDRGRGTEAFF. Written as DNA, the CDR3 is TGTGCCAGCGTCAAGTGGGACAGGGGACGGGGCACTGAAGCTTTCTTT. Drawing the rest from reference TRBV7-2 and TRBJ1-1, the complete variable domain is GAGVSQSPSNKVTEKGKDVELRCDPISGHTALYWYRQSLGQGLEFLIYFQGNSAPDKSGLPSDRFSAERTGGSVSTLTIQRTQQEDSAVYLCASVKWDRGRGTEAFFGQGTRLTVV.

This clonotype has just a few counts. The rearrangement links TRBV28 to TRBJ1-2; D not resolved. Trimming removed 10 bases from V and 6 bases from J, with 15 bases in between. This CDR3 spans 12 amino acids. Per the germline V gene, CDR1 is MDHEN and CDR2 is SYDVKM. CDR3 nucleotide sequence: TGTGCCACCATTTCACAGTTAAATGGCTACACCTTC. The encoded protein is CATISQLNGYTF.

This clonotype was seen just once. The chain couples TRBV6-1 to TRBJ1-1; no firm D call. The germline gives CDR1 MNHNS, CDR2 SASEGT. This CDR3 contains 14 residues. With 0 bases removed from V and 7 bases from J, the gap between germline ends came to 12 bases. The CDR3 nucleotides are TGTGCCAGCAGTGAAGCGATGGCGCCCGGTGAAGCTTTCTTT. The encoded protein is CASSEAMAPGEAFF.

The chain joins TRBV29-1 to TRBJ1-1; a possible D gene is TRBD1 (6 bases). Per germline, CDR1 SQVTM and CDR2 ANQGSEA. The length of the CDR3 is 11 residues. V gave up 7 bases and J gave up 11 bases, with 17 bases separating them. CDR3 sequence (DNA): TGCAGCGCTCGAGAAGGGGGTGGGGCTTTCTTT. This gives the protein CSAREGGGAFF.

This clonotype was counted between two and nine times. The chain links TRBV7-2 to TRBJ1-2; D might be TRBD1 (6 bases). The CDR3 sequence is 14 residues long. Germline CDR1 SGHTA, CDR2 FQGNSA. V shed 7 bases and J shed 0 bases, with 12 bases lying between them. The CDR3 sequence: CASNPDSSNYGYTF. The CDR3 DNA is TGTGCCAGCAACCCGGACAGCTCTAACTATGGCTACACCTTC.

The sample holds many counts of this clonotype. The V gene is TRBV10-3, the J gene TRBJ2-7, with 10 nucleotides matching TRBD1. Germline values: CDR1 ENHRY, CDR2 SYGVKD. V was pared by 0 bases and J by 3 bases, with 2 bases of the junction left unmatched. This CDR3 contains 15 residues. The CDR3 region has the DNA TGTGCCATCAGTGAGTCGGGGACAGGGGACTACGAGCAGTACTTC. Translating it yields CAISESGTGDYEQYF.

This clonotype has a count of ten or more. The rearrangement uses TRBV29-1 and TRBJ2-7; D may match TRBD1 or TRBD2 (5 bases each). CDR1 is SQVTM, CDR2 ANQGSEA, per germline. There are 13 residues in the CDR3. V was shortened by 3 bases and J by 4 bases, with 13 bases between the two germline ends. CDR3 loop: CSVERGRGYEQYF. The CDR3 coding sequence is TGCAGCGTTGAGAGGGGACGAGGATACGAGCAGTACTTC.

This clonotype was counted a few times. The chain employs TRBV7-9 and TRBJ2-7; a possible D gene is TRBD2 (6 bases). V was trimmed by 7 bases and J by 5 bases, leaving 15 bases between them. CDR3 size: 13 residues. Per germline, CDR1 SEHNR and CDR2 FQNEAQ (reference sequence). DNA for the CDR3: TGTGCCAGCAACCGAGGAGGGAACGACGAGCAGTACTTC. It specifies CASNRGGNDEQYF.

The chain joins TRBV20-1 to TRBJ2-7, with 8 nucleotides matching TRBD2. There are 12 residues in the CDR3. V lost 1 base and J lost 7; bases outside the gene matches: 3. The V gene's germline CDR1 is DFQATT and CDR2 SNEGSKA (reference sequence). The CDR3 sequence is CSARGAGVEQYF. In DNA form, the CDR3 reads TGCAGTGCTAGAGGAGCGGGGGTAGAGCAGTACTTC.

This rearrangement joins TRBV19 to TRBJ2-7; D is undetermined. Germline loops: CDR1 LNHDA, CDR2 SQIVND (reference sequence). V was cut by 0 bases and J by 0 bases, with 6 bases left in between. The CDR3 runs 14 residues. The CDR3 coding sequence is TGTGCCAGTAGTATAGAGGGCCGCTCCTACGAGCAGTACTTC. It translates to CASSIEGRSYEQYF.

This chain connects TRBV5-1 to TRBJ1-5, with 7 bases fitting TRBD1. V dropped 4 bases and J dropped 5; count of bases not matched to a gene: 6. Germline V gene lookup returns CDR1 SGHRS and CDR2 YFSETQ. This CDR3 contains 14 residues. In nucleotides, the CDR3 is TGCGCCAGCAGCCCTGGGACAGCACATCAGCCCCAGCATTTT. Residues: CASSPGTAHQPQHF.

The chain employs TRBV7-2 and TRBJ1-2, with D hard to call. This CDR3 contains 16 residues. CDR1 and CDR2 (germline): SGHTA, FQGNSA. Trimming stripped 1 base from V and 4 bases from J, with 16 bases between. CDR3: CASSLVTQRETYGYTF. As DNA, the CDR3 is TGTGCCAGCAGCTTAGTCACGCAGAGGGAGACCTATGGCTACACCTTC.

The chain carries TRBV12-3 or TRBV12-4 and TRBJ2-7; 8 bases align to TRBD1. The DNA end is more similar to TRBJ2-5, so the J call may be wrong. The CDR3 spans 14 residues. The CDR3 DNA reads as TGTGCCAGCAGTTTGTACAGGGGGTGGGAGACCCAGTACTTC. This codes for CASSLYRGWETQYF.

The chain couples TRBV20-1 to TRBJ2-5, with D maybe TRBD1 (5 bases). The DNA end is more similar to TRBJ2-7, so the J call may be wrong. This CDR3 is 14 amino acids long. Germline V CDR1 and CDR2: DFQATT, SNEGSKA (reference sequence). The chain's CDR3 is CSALRQTTSYEQYF. The CDR3 nucleotides read TGCAGTGCTCTGCGACAGACGACCTCCTACGAGCAGTACTTC.

This clonotype was picked up a small number of times. The rearrangement joins TRBV7-9 to TRBJ1-2; D not certain. The germline V and J ends were trimmed by 1 base and 4 bases, with 7 bases remaining between them. The CDR3 has 13 residues. Germline V lookup: CDR1 SEHNR, CDR2 FQNEAQ (reference sequence). The CDR3 coding sequence is TGTGCCAGCAGCTTAGATGGAGTCTATGGCTACACCTTC. Amino acids: CASSLDGVYGYTF.

This clonotype has more than one count but fewer than ten. This rearrangement joins TRBV10-3 to TRBJ2-5; 14 nucleotides agree with TRBD2. V dropped 8 bases and J dropped 11; count of bases not matched to a gene: 13. Looked up from germline, CDR1 is ENHRY and CDR2 is SYGVKD. The length of the CDR3 is 15 residues. Written as DNA, the CDR3 is TGTGCCATCGGAAGACTAGCGGGGGGGTACAATGAGCAGTACTTC. Residues: CAIGRLAGGYNEQYF.

This chain links TRBV7-2 with TRBJ1-2, with D hard to call. Trimming removed 0 bases from V and 2 bases from J, with 13 bases in between. This CDR3 is built from 16 residues. Germline V gene data show CDR1 as SGHTA and CDR2 as FQGNSA. In nucleotides, the CDR3 is TGTGCCAGCAGCTTAGCGAGCACACTTGTAAACTATGGCTACACCTTC. This sequence encodes CASSLASTLVNYGYTF.

The chain joins TRBV6-5 to TRBJ2-1; 10 bases fit TRBD2. Germline V lookup: CDR1 MNHEY, CDR2 SVGAGI. The CDR3 loop spans 16 amino acids. V was pared by 4 bases and J by 8 bases, with 11 bases of the junction left unmatched. CDR3 sequence reads: CASSFGKRGGRDEQFF. As DNA, the CDR3 is TGTGCCAGCAGTTTTGGAAAGCGGGGGGGCCGGGATGAGCAGTTCTTC.